This T cell receptor (beta chain) was sequenced during a study of blood T cell repertoires in COVID-19 (dated by TCRdb to between 2020 and 2021). In terms of the full investigation: Samples covering the acute and convalescent phases of COVID-19 were provided by collaborators in the United States, Italy and Spain. Where available, HLA class I and class II types were taken from metadata supplied by the sample provider and were not determined by assay-based typing. The material from the prospective study consisted of cDNA or gDNA derived from T cells, B-cell-depleted T cells, or PBMCs. A de-identified subject ID, COVID-19 status, age in years and sex were almost always included in the sample metadata. Samples came from the ongoing ImmuneRACE study (first 160 participants) plus 1,254 subjects from 6 global collaborators. Deeply sampled blood TCRbeta repertoires from subjects exposed to, actively infected with, or recovered from COVID-19 were included in the dataset. A freely available public database, intended as a resource for researchers studying the immune response to SARS-CoV-2, is where the repertoires were released. Here is what the overall study found, with its caveats: The amount of clinical and demographic metadata varied by source and participant and was provided uncurated.

TCRbeta CDR3 regions were amplified from genomic DNA by means of the immunoSEQ Assay, a bias-controlled multiplex PCR. The authors processed their data as follows. The number of nucleated cells in each sample was estimated by amplification of reference gene primers within the assay. Sequence reads were collapsed and filtered to measure the absolute abundance of every unique TCRbeta CDR3 rearrangement. For each sample, productive Simpson clonality was calculated by taking the square root of Simpson's diversity index across productive rearrangements. TCRdb carries this immuneACCESS record with in-frame sequences only. Its versions omit some clonotypes, under half of them owing to an unresolved V gene in the studies checked, with the rest unexplained. D and trimming were read from the DNA, whereas the V and J calls and clone size are those reported in that table. Within this sample are 240,000 or so clones, with roughly 80% of them counted one time only. Jointly, the top ten make up roughly a tenth of the sample.

In the case of this clone: This clone's antigen is unknown. No base-level quality is on record; no much larger clone is a single base apart.

Each collaborating institution followed its own protocols to collect whole blood in K2EDTA tubes. Collaborator samples were shipped for TCRbeta analysis as frozen whole blood, isolated PBMCs, or DNA extracted from either sample type. CDR1 and CDR2, looked up from the germline V gene, are MDHEN and SYDVKM. The CDR3 goes from the cysteine to the phenylalanine over 14 residues. The only DNA kept is the CDR3, 42 bases in frame from the first base. V was cut back by 6 bases and J by 4 bases, leaving a gap of 15 bases between them. Sequenced: peripheral blood. The receptor was derived from a woman over 75 with acute or convalescent COVID-19. The sequence links TRBV28 to TRBJ1-2, with TRBD1 perhaps the D gene, on 6 matching bases. CDR3 protein: CASRLTGLGYGYTF. The sequence in DNA is TGTGCCAGCAGGTTAACAGGGCTGGGCTATGGCTACACCTTC.